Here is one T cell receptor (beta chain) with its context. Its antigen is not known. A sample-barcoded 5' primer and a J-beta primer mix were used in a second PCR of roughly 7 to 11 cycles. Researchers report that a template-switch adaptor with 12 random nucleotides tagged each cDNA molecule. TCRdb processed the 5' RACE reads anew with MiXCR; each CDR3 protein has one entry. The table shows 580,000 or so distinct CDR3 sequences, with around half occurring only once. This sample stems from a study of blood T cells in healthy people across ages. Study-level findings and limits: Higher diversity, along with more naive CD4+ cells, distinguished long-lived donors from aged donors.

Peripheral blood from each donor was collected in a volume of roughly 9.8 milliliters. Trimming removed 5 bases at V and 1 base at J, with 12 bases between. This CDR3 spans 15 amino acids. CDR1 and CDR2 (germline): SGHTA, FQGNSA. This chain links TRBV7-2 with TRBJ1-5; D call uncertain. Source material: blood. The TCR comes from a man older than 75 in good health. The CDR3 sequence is CASSRSQPSNQPQHF. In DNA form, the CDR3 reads TGTGCCAGCAGCCGGTCTCAACCGAGCAATCAGCCCCAGCATTTT.